This TCR beta chain was identified in a study of T cells after yellow fever vaccination. Study in general: The authors prepared low-cell-number fractions using SMART-Seq v4 Ultra Low Input.

Concerning this clonotype itself: Its antigen remains unidentified.

This CDR3 comprises 14 residues. CDR1 is SGHTA and CDR2 is FQGNSA in the germline V gene. V dropped 3 bases and J dropped 10; count of bases not matched to a gene: 2. Study outcomes and limitations: Clones that expanded after primary vaccination mostly reappeared after the booster (approximately 96% CD4, about 91% CD8). Researchers report a weaker secondary response that nonetheless peaked faster, day 5 versus 15.

The study made its TCR cDNA through 5'RACE template switching. That step introduced a universal primer site along with UMIs. TCRdb processed the 5' RACE reads anew with MiXCR; each CDR3 protein has one entry. The repertoire has approximately 330,000 distinct CDR3 sequences, around 12% of them found once; the top ten carry 3.2%. V usage is TRBV7-2 and J usage is TRBJ2-1; 14 nucleotides align to TRBD2. Source: CD4+ T cells sorted from PBMCs, taken 15 days after the yellow fever booster vaccination. The source is a man aged 18 to 30 who received the YFV17D yellow fever vaccine. DNA of the CDR3: TGTGCCAGCAGCTTCTGGACTAGCGGGGGGGAGCAGTTCTTC. The encoded protein is CASSFWTSGGEQFF. The full variable domain, in which reference TRBV7-2 and TRBJ2-1 provide the parts outside the CDR3, is GAGVSQSPSNKVTEKGKDVELRCDPISGHTALYWYRQSLGQGLEFLIYFQGNSAPDKSGLPSDRFSAERTGGSVSTLTIQRTQQEDSAVYLCASSFWTSGGEQFFGPGTRLTVL.